The T cell receptor (beta chain) under discussion was sequenced for a study of blood T cell repertoires in COVID-19. Study summary: Collection of acute and convalescent COVID-19 samples took place in the United States, Italy and Spain. Sources were T cells, B-cell-depleted T cells, or PBMCs; the material itself was cDNA or gDNA.

V lost 2 bases, J lost 7 bases, and 20 bases lay in between. This CDR3 is 16 amino acids long. The germline gives CDR1 MDHEN, CDR2 SYDVKM. As handled by the study authors: Reference gene primers were amplified, and this amplification served to estimate nucleated cell counts. Assay used: immunoSEQ multiplex PCR; TCRdb lists only in-frame clones, some missing. V and J calls and clone size are those listed in that table; D and trimming were worked out from the DNA. Here the sample spans about 280,000 clones, just over 85% being singletons. The chain joins TRBV28 to TRBJ1-2; the D gene is possibly TRBD1 (6 bases). This sequence was found in a woman between 25 and 40 years old with active or convalescent COVID-19. Source material: peripheral blood. The CDR3 DNA reads as TGTGCCAGCAGTTTAACCCCCGGGGCAGGGGTCGGTGGCTACACCTTC. It specifies CASSLTPGAGVGGYTF.